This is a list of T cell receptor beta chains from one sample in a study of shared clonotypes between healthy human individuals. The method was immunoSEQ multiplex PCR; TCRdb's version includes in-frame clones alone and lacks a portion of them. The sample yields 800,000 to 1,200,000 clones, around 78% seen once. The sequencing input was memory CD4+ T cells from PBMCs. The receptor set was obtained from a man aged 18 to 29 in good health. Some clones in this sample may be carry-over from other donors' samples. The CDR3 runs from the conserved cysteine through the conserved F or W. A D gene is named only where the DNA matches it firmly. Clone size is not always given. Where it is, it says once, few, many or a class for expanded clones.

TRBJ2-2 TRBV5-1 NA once CASSLERPTNTGELFF TGCGCCAGCAGCTTGGAAAGACCCACGAACACCGGGGAGCTGTTTTTT
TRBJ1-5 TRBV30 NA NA CAWSDPWGRQPQHF TGTGCCTGGAGTGATCCCTGGGGGAGGCAGCCCCAGCATTTT
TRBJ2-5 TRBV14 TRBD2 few CASSLGLAGGPSETQYF TGTGCCAGCAGCCTCGGACTAGCGGGAGGGCCCTCCGAGACCCAGTACTTC
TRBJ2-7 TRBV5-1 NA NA CASSWGQSPYEQYF TGCGCCAGCAGCTGGGGACAAAGTCCTTACGAGCAGTACTTC
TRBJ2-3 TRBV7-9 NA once CASRSAGADTQYF TGTGCCAGCAGATCCGCAGGGGCAGATACGCAGTATTTT
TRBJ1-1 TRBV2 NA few CASSRHEDTEAFF TGTGCCAGCAGTCGTCACGAGGACACTGAAGCTTTCTTT
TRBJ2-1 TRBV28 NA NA CASSLSPNEQFF TGTGCCAGCAGTTTATCCCCTAATGAGCAGTTCTTC
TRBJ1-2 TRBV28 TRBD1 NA CAIHSTGFVHGYTF TGTGCCATCCACTCGACAGGGTTTGTACATGGCTACACCTTC
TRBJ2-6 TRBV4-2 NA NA CASSQDWRTGANVLTF TGTGCCAGCAGCCAAGATTGGAGAACTGGGGCCAACGTCCTGACTTTC
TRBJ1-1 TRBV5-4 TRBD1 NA CASSLEQGTNTEAFF TGTGCCAGCAGCTTGGAACAGGGGACGAACACTGAAGCTTTCTTT
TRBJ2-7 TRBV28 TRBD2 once CASSLPTVPGLAAAHYEQYF TGTGCCAGCAGTCTCCCAACCGTCCCGGGACTAGCGGCGGCGCATTACGAGCAGTACTTC
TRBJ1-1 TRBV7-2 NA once CASSFRSGSAFF TGTGCCAGCAGCTTTCGGTCAGGGTCGGCTTTCTTT
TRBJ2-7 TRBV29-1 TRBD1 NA CSVGRDRNYEQYF TGCAGCGTTGGCCGGGACAGGAACTACGAGCAGTACTTC
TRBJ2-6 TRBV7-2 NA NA CASSRTPGQANVLTF TGTGCCAGCAGCCGAACCCCGGGACAGGCCAACGTCCTGACTTTC
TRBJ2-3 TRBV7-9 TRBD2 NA CASSFKRDGTDTQYF TGTGCCAGCAGCTTTAAGCGGGACGGCACAGATACGCAGTATTTT
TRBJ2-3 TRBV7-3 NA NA CASSLNTGRADTQYF TGTGCCAGCAGCTTAAACACAGGGCGAGCAGATACGCAGTATTTT
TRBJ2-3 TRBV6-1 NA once CASIISGSTDTQYF TGTGCCAGCATAATAAGCGGGAGCACAGATACGCAGTATTTT
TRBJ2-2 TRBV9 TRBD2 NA CASSVKGLLNTGELFF TGTGCCAGCAGCGTAAAGGGACTACTAAACACCGGGGAGCTGTTTTTT
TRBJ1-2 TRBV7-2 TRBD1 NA CASSSQGGTYGYTF TGTGCCAGCAGCTCGCAGGGGGGGACCTATGGCTACACCTTC
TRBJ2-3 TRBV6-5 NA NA CASSYSRRDTQYF TGTGCCAGCAGTTACTCCAGGCGAGATACGCAGTATTTT
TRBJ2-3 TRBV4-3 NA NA CASSQEGGPDTQYF TGCGCCAGCAGCCAGGAGGGGGGGCCAGATACGCAGTATTTT
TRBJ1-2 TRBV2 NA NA CASRGRGDHYGYTF TGTGCCAGCAGGGGGCGGGGGGACCACTATGGCTACACCTTC